Listed here are 16 T cell receptor beta chains from one sample, sequenced in a study of blood T cell repertoires in COVID-19. TCRdb's copy holds only in-frame clones and misses some; the assay was immunoSEQ multiplex PCR. The sample records about 86,000 clones, approximately 88% being singletons. The sample taken for sequencing was peripheral blood. Every receptor here comes from a woman at least 80 years old with active or convalescent COVID-19.

V usage is TRBV20-1 and J usage is TRBJ1-5; the match to TRBD1 covers 9 bases. V was clipped by 3 bases and J by 7 bases; unmatched bases: 1. CDR3 length: 12 residues. The germline V gene has CDR1 DFQATT and CDR2 SNEGSKA (reference sequence). CDR3 loop: CSASTGGQPQHF. The CDR3 DNA reads as TGCAGTGCTAGTACAGGGGGCCAGCCCCAGCATTTT.

This CDR3 reads CSVVGTANSRGGYTF. CDR3 coding DNA: TGCAGCGTTGTTGGGACAGCGAACTCGAGGGGTGGCTACACCTTC. The gene calls are TRBV29-1 and TRBJ1-2; 7 nucleotides align to TRBD1. V trimming: 4 bases; J trimming: 7 bases; junction bases outside the gene matches: 15. The germline V gene encodes CDR1 SQVTM and CDR2 ANQGSEA. This CDR3 comprises 15 residues.

The chain employs TRBV10-2 and TRBJ2-7; a possible D gene is TRBD1 (5 bases). This CDR3 comprises 15 residues. Trimming left V 8 bases short and J 7 bases short, with 24 bases between. Germline assignment: CDR1 WSHSY and CDR2 SAAADI. Written as DNA, the CDR3 is TGCGCCAGCGTAGACCCTTGGGAAGGGGTACGGGAGCAGTACTTC. Encoded protein: CASVDPWEGVREQYF.

The V and J genes are TRBV6-6 and TRBJ1-2; TRBD1 matches 8 bases. From germline, CDR1 is MNHNY and CDR2 SVGAGI (reference sequence). The CDR3 length is 15 residues. The V segment lost 0 bases and the J segment 2 bases; nucleotides outside the gene matches: 2. CDR3 nucleotide sequence: TGTGCCAGCAGTTACTCCGGACAGGGAAACTATGGCTACACCTTC. Translated, it gives CASSYSGQGNYGYTF.

The chain has TRBV20-1 and TRBJ1-5, with a weak D call TRBD1 (6 bases). Germline CDR1 DFQATT, CDR2 SNEGSKA (reference sequence). The V end was cut by 4 bases, the J end by 9 bases, with 10 bases between. The CDR3 length is 11 residues. In DNA, the CDR3 is TGCAGTGCTATGGCACAGGGGCCCCAGCATTTT. Protein sequence: CSAMAQGPQHF.

This clone was observed once. The genes are TRBV5-1 and TRBJ2-3, with 12 positions matching TRBD2. CDR3 size: 16 residues. From germline, CDR1 is SGHRS and CDR2 YFSETQ. The V segment lost 0 bases and the J segment 5 bases; nucleotides outside the gene matches: 4. The CDR3 spells CASSLGLAGEIDTQYF. In DNA form, the CDR3 reads TGCGCCAGCAGCTTGGGACTAGCGGGAGAGATAGATACGCAGTATTTT.

The chain joins TRBV18 to TRBJ1-2; possibly TRBD1 for D (6 bases). This CDR3 contains 13 residues. V was pared by 2 bases and J by 8 bases, with 12 bases between. Germline CDR1 reads KGHSH; CDR2 reads LQKENI. The CDR3 DNA sequence: TGTGCCAGCTCACCAAGGGCAGGGGAAGGCTACACCTTC. It yields the protein CASSPRAGEGYTF.

J is TRBJ2-2 and V is TRBV18; a possible D gene is TRBD2 (5 bases). Trimming cost V 3 bases and J 4 bases, with 12 bases left between them. CDR3 length equals 15 residues. Per the germline V gene, CDR1 is KGHSH and CDR2 is LQKENI. CDR3 residues: CASSPTTPGTGELFF. CDR3 nucleotides: TGTGCCAGCTCACCGACTACGCCGGGCACCGGGGAGCTGTTTTTT. Full variable domain (rest looked up from reference TRBV18 and TRBJ2-2): NAGVMQNPRHLVRRRGQEARLRCSPMKGHSHVYWYRQLPEEGLKFMVYLQKENIIDESGMPKERFSAEFPKEGPSILRIQQVVRGDSAAYFCASSPTTPGTGELFFGEGSRLTVL.

The rearrangement links TRBV6-5 to TRBJ2-7; TRBD1 agrees at 9 bases. Germline V gives CDR1 MNHEY, CDR2 SVGAGI. This CDR3 is 13 amino acids long. Trimming took 6 bases from V and 2 from J; bases not matched to a gene: 2. The DNA for the CDR3 is TGTGCCAGCAGCCGGGACAGGGCCTACGAGCAGTACTTC. It specifies CASSRDRAYEQYF.

The sample holds a few counts of this clone. This chain uses TRBV19 with TRBJ2-5; possibly TRBD1 for D (6 bases). This CDR3 is built from 15 residues. V gave up 5 bases and J gave up 5 bases, with 18 bases separating them. Per the germline V gene, CDR1 is LNHDA and CDR2 is SQIVND (reference sequence). The CDR3, as DNA: TGTGCCAGTAGTGCCCAATACAGGGTACGGGAGACCCAGTACTTC. It specifies CASSAQYRVRETQYF.

V gene TRBV19 combines with J gene TRBJ1-6; 7 bases map to TRBD1. Germline CDR1 reads LNHDA; CDR2 reads SQIVND (reference sequence). V was pared by 6 bases and J by 9 bases, with 5 bases of the junction left unmatched. This CDR3 has 13 amino acids. Here the CDR3 reads CASSPRQGSPLHF. The CDR3 DNA follows: TGTGCCAGTAGCCCTAGACAGGGTTCACCCCTCCACTTT.

This chain uses TRBV3-1 (or the pseudogene TRBV3-2) with TRBJ2-1; 9 bases map to TRBD2. Germline values: CDR1 LGHDT, CDR2 YNNKEL (reference sequence). With 2 bases clipped from V and 7 bases from J, the junction kept 6 bases outside the gene matches. There are 15 residues in the CDR3. The CDR3 spells CASSQISGSLNEQFF. The CDR3 DNA follows: TGTGCCAGCAGCCAAATTAGCGGGAGCTTAAATGAGCAGTTCTTC.

This clone was picked up a small number of times. The chain combines TRBV19 with TRBJ2-7, with a tentative D call TRBD2 (6 bases). Between the trimmed V and J ends, which lost 5 bases and 1 base, there was a span of 12 bases. This CDR3 contains 14 residues. Per the germline V gene, CDR1 is LNHDA and CDR2 is SQIVND (reference sequence). CDR3 residues: CASSLRGISYEQYF. The CDR3 DNA reads as TGTGCCAGTAGTTTGCGGGGAATTTCCTACGAGCAGTACTTC.

The CDR3 sequence: CASSPGDTRIYGYTF. CDR3 bases: TGTGCCAGCAGCCCAGGGGACACCCGGATCTATGGCTACACCTTC. This chain links TRBV5-8 with TRBJ1-2; D might be TRBD1 (6 bases). This CDR3 is 15 amino acids long. CDR1 and CDR2 from the germline V gene are SGHTS and YDEGEE. V lost 4 bases to trimming and J lost 4 bases, with 17 bases between them.

The V gene is TRBV24-1, the J gene TRBJ1-1; D gene unclear. Per the germline V gene, CDR1 is KGHDR and CDR2 is SFDVKD. Trimming left V 7 bases short and J 0 bases short, with 8 bases between. The CDR3 sequence is 13 residues long. CDR3 sequence reads: CATRRGMNTEAFF. The CDR3, as DNA: TGTGCCACCAGAAGAGGGATGAACACTGAAGCTTTCTTT.

J is TRBJ2-2 and V is TRBV6-2 or TRBV6-3, with 7 nucleotides matching TRBD1. Looked up from germline, CDR1 is MNHEY and CDR2 is SVGEGT. CDR3 length: 15 amino acids. V trimming: 6 bases; J trimming: 4 bases; junction bases outside the gene matches: 8. This CDR3 is CASSSTGQPTGELFF. In nucleotides, the CDR3 is TGTGCCAGCAGCTCTACGGGACAGCCCACCGGGGAGCTGTTTTTT.